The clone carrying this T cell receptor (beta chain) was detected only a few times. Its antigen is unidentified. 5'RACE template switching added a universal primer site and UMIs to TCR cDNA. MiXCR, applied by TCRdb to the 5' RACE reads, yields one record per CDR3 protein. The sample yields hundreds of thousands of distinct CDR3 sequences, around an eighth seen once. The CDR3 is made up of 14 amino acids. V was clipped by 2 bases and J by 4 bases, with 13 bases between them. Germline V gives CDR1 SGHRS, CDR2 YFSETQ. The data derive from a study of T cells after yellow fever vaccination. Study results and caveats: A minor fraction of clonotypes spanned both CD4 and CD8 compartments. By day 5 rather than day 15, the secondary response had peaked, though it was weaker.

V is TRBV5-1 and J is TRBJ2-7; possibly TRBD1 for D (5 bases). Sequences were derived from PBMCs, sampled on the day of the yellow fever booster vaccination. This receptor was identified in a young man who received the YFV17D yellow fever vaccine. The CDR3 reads CASSFGQNAYEQYF. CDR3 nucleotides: TGCGCCAGCAGCTTCGGACAAAATGCGTACGAGCAGTACTTC.